This T cell receptor beta chain was recovered during a study of shared T cell receptors in the human thymus. TCRdb's copy holds only in-frame clones and misses some; the assay was immunoSEQ multiplex PCR. The sample contains over 650,000 clones, more than 75% of which appear only once. Only a few counts were recorded for this clone. V lost 7 bases to trimming and J lost 3 bases, with 13 bases between them. This CDR3 has 13 amino acids. CDR1 and CDR2 (germline): WNHNN, SYGVQD (reference sequence). A further study also used this sample, focusing on human thymus T cells.

Sequenced material: thymocytes. The V call is TRBV10-1, the J call TRBJ2-7; TRBD1 might be the D (7 bases). The TCR originated in a boy in the first two years of life with a congenital heart defect. The chain's CDR3 is CASKGAGRYEQYF. The CDR3 bases are TGCGCCAGCAAGGGGGCGGGACGCTACGAGCAGTACTTC.